Each of the 27 T cell receptor beta chains below was sequenced from the same sample in a study of T cells in Graves' hyperthyroidism and ophthalmopathy. What was amplified from RNA transcripts were TCR beta CDR3 regions. RT-PCR in the first round (using the HTBI primer set) targeted the TCR CDR3. TCRdb itself ran the multiplex PCR reads through MiXCR, one entry per CDR3 protein. The table records about 640,000 distinct CDR3 sequences, less than 25% of them present only once. Sequenced sample: blood. These receptors came from a man aged 25 to 45 with Graves' ophthalmopathy.

V gene TRBV15 combines with J gene TRBJ1-5; D is uncertain. CDR1 is LNHNV, CDR2 YYDKDF, per germline (reference sequence). Trimming took off 0 bases at V and 3 bases at J, with 15 bases between the two ends. This CDR3 comprises 17 residues. This CDR3 reads CATSREVLRTVNQPQHF. In nucleotides, the CDR3 is TGTGCCACCAGCAGAGAGGTTCTACGGACGGTCAATCAGCCCCAGCATTTT.

The chain carries TRBV20-1 and TRBJ2-2, with D perhaps assigned TRBD1 or TRBD2 (5 bases each). The V gene's germline CDR1 is DFQATT and CDR2 SNEGSKA (reference sequence). V lost 7 bases, J lost 7 bases, and 10 bases lay in between. The length of the CDR3 is 11 residues. CDR3 sequence: CSVRGNGELFF. For the CDR3, the DNA is TGCAGTGTGAGGGGAAACGGGGAGCTGTTTTTT.

The chain is built from TRBV29-1 and TRBJ1-2; TRBD1 matches at 9 bases. Germline lookup yields CDR1 SQVTM and CDR2 ANQGSEA. The CDR3 extends over 15 amino acids. V lost 6 bases, J lost 3 bases, and 11 bases stayed unmatched. CDR3 sequence (DNA): TGCAGCGTCCGGGACAGGGCTTCCGGGGACTATGGCTACACCTTC. Amino acid sequence: CSVRDRASGDYGYTF.

This sequence joins TRBV5-6 and TRBJ1-5, with TRBD1 identical over 8 bases. The CDR3 is 15 amino acids. Germline V gives CDR1 SGHDT, CDR2 YYEEEE. With V trimmed by 4 bases and J by 4 bases, 7 bases remained unmatched. The CDR3 coding sequence is TGTGCCAGCAGCCCAAGAAGGACAGGGAATCAGCCCCAGCATTTT. Translating gives CASSPRRTGNQPQHF.

V usage is TRBV29-1 and J usage is TRBJ2-7; possible D gene TRBD2, 5 bases. The CDR3 is 15 residues long. V lost 5 bases to trimming and J lost 0 bases, with 17 bases between them. The germline V gene has CDR1 SQVTM and CDR2 ANQGSEA. CDR3 bases: TGCAGCGTTTCGAGGGCCCCGGGGAGCTCCTACGAGCAGTACTTC. Its translation is CSVSRAPGSSYEQYF.

This clonotype was found many times. J is TRBJ2-7 and V is TRBV20-1; TRBD2 agrees at 9 bases. Per germline, CDR1 DFQATT and CDR2 SNEGSKA (reference sequence). The CDR3 is made up of 13 amino acids. CDR3 nucleotides: TGCAGCCTGACTAGCGGATATCGTTACGAGCAGTACTTC. Amino acid sequence: CSLTSGYRYEQYF.

Many counts were recorded for this clonotype. J is TRBJ2-7 and V is TRBV2, with D uncertain. The germline gives CDR1 SNHLY, CDR2 FYNNEI. The germline V and J ends were trimmed by 8 bases and 6 bases, with 14 bases remaining between them. The CDR3 contains 12 residues. The CDR3 nucleotides read TGTGCCAGCGTTGGTAGGGCGAGCGAGCAGTACTTC. This encodes CASVGRASEQYF.

The chain combines TRBV7-9 with TRBJ1-2; 10 positions agree with TRBD1. The CDR3 length is 16 residues. Losses at the gene ends were 1 base for V and 2 bases for J; bases not matched to a gene: 4. Germline CDR1 and CDR2: SEHNR and FQNEAQ (reference sequence). CDR3 residues: CASSLDGTGENYGYTF. DNA for the CDR3: TGTGCCAGCAGCTTAGACGGGACAGGGGAAAACTATGGCTACACCTTC.

This clonotype appeared a few times. The chain joins TRBV28 to TRBJ2-7; 7 bases fit TRBD1. Germline V gene data show CDR1 as MDHEN and CDR2 as SYDVKM. The V and J ends lost 7 bases and 1 base, in that order; junction bases with no gene match: 7. This CDR3 has 14 residues. CDR3 in amino acids: CASKGAWGSYEQYF. The CDR3 DNA reads TGTGCCAGCAAGGGGGCATGGGGTTCCTACGAGCAGTACTTC.

The V gene is TRBV27, the J gene TRBJ2-5, with TRBD2 identical over 14 bases. CDR1 and CDR2 (germline): MNHEY, SMNVEV (reference sequence). With V trimmed by 4 bases and J by 4 bases, 8 bases remained unmatched. CDR3 length: 17 residues. CDR3 protein: CASSSRLAGGWGETQYF. CDR3 sequence (DNA): TGTGCCAGCAGTTCCCGACTAGCGGGAGGGTGGGGAGAGACCCAGTACTTC.

The rearrangement uses TRBV5-6 and TRBJ1-2, with D perhaps matching TRBD1 (5 bases). Germline V gene sequence: CDR1 SGHDT, CDR2 YYEEEE. Trimming took 0 bases from V and 7 from J, leaving 10 bases between them. This CDR3 is 13 amino acids long. The CDR3 DNA is TGTGCCAGCAGCTTGGCGGAGCAGGGTGGCTACACCTTC. As protein: CASSLAEQGGYTF.

This chain joins TRBV6-1 and TRBJ1-1; D perhaps matches TRBD1 (6 bases). This CDR3 region has 14 residues. Germline V CDR1 and CDR2: MNHNS, SASEGT. Trimming shortened V by 4 bases and J by 5 bases, and 14 bases separated the two germline ends. This CDR3 is CASSVGGFLTEAFF. Written as DNA, the CDR3 is TGTGCCAGCAGTGTGGGGGGCTTTTTGACTGAAGCTTTCTTT.

The genes are TRBV20-1 and TRBJ2-5; 10 bases match TRBD2. This CDR3 contains 17 residues. In germline, CDR1 is DFQATT, CDR2 SNEGSKA (reference sequence). V shed 0 bases, J shed 5 bases, and the junction held 12 bases outside the gene matches. CDR3 protein: CSARDPASGSIWETQYF. Written as DNA, the CDR3 is TGCAGTGCTAGAGATCCAGCTAGCGGGAGCATTTGGGAGACCCAGTACTTC.

This clonotype was counted a few times. The chain is built from TRBV27 and TRBJ1-1; the match to TRBD1 covers 7 bases. Trimming at V came to 7 bases and at J to 3 bases, leaving 8 bases not matched to a gene. The CDR3 length is 14 residues. Germline CDR1 reads MNHEY; CDR2 reads SMNVEV (reference sequence). CDR3 region: CASNRQGSDTEAFF. The CDR3 DNA is TGTGCCAGCAACAGACAGGGATCGGACACTGAAGCTTTCTTT.

A remark on this clonotype: A read error may explain this, as a much larger clone is one base away. The chain has TRBV6-1 and TRBJ2-1; D is possibly TRBD1 (6 bases). This CDR3 has 12 residues. Per germline, CDR1 MNHNS and CDR2 SASEGT. Deletions cut 6 bases from V and 5 bases from J, with 8 bases between. DNA of the CDR3: TGTGCCAGCAGCACAGGGAACAATGAGCAGTTCTTC. Translating gives CASSTGNNEQFF.

This clonotype was picked up many times. The chain uses TRBV11-1 and TRBJ2-2, with D perhaps matching TRBD1 or TRBD2 (6 bases each). The V gene lost 6 bases and the J gene lost 5 bases, with 10 bases spanning the gap. The CDR3 extends over 13 amino acids. Per germline, CDR1 SGHAT and CDR2 FQDESV (reference sequence). DNA of the CDR3: TGTGCCAGCAGACAGGGAGGAACCGGGGAGCTGTTTTTT. This codes for CASRQGGTGELFF.

V gene TRBV27 combines with J gene TRBJ2-2; weak D call: TRBD2 (5 bases). CDR1 MNHEY and CDR2 SMNVEV come from the germline V gene (reference sequence). The germline V and J ends were trimmed by 1 base and 2 bases, with 11 bases remaining between them. This CDR3 has 16 amino acids. CDR3 nucleotide sequence: TGTGCCAGCAGTTTATATCGGGGAACCAACACCGGGGAGCTGTTTTTT. This codes for CASSLYRGTNTGELFF.

This clonotype occurred many times. The V and J genes are TRBV12-3 or TRBV12-4 and TRBJ1-4, with 10 nucleotides matching TRBD1. The V segment lost 4 bases and the J segment 2 bases; nucleotides outside the gene matches: 7. The CDR3 runs 17 residues. CDR3 sequence reads: CASSSPGTGETNEKLFF. The CDR3 coding sequence is TGTGCCAGCAGTTCCCCCGGGACAGGGGAGACTAATGAAAAACTGTTTTTT.

This clonotype has just a few counts. The chain couples TRBV7-8 to TRBJ2-7; D not resolved. The V end was cut by 5 bases, the J end by 5 bases, with 16 bases between. Germline CDR1 SGHVS, CDR2 FQNEAQ. This CDR3 has 14 residues. The CDR3 spells CASSPGRPVHEQYF. In nucleotides, the CDR3 is TGTGCCAGCAGCCCCGGAAGGCCAGTACACGAGCAGTACTTC.

This clonotype was counted a few times. The chain combines TRBV27 with TRBJ2-3; either TRBD1 or TRBD2 may supply D (5 bases each). The germline V and J ends were trimmed by 3 bases and 1 base, with 11 bases remaining between them. The CDR3 has 15 residues. Per germline, CDR1 MNHEY and CDR2 SMNVEV (reference sequence). CDR3 amino acids: CASSLGVRGTDTQYF. DNA for the CDR3: TGTGCCAGCAGTTTGGGGGTTCGCGGCACAGATACGCAGTATTTT.

This clonotype has only a few counts. The rearrangement uses TRBV20-1 and TRBJ2-5; 7 bases line up with TRBD2. Germline V lookup: CDR1 DFQATT, CDR2 SNEGSKA (reference sequence). This CDR3 comprises 17 residues. V lost 0 bases to trimming and J lost 9 bases; unmatched junction nucleotides: 19. CDR3 region: CSARDLESASGPGAQYF. In DNA form, the CDR3 reads TGCAGTGCTAGAGATTTAGAGTCGGCTAGCGGACCTGGGGCCCAGTACTTC.

The chain links TRBV4-1 to TRBJ2-1; no reliable D call. Germline values: CDR1 MGHRA, CDR2 YSYEKL. With 0 bases removed from V and 6 bases from J, the gap between germline ends came to 15 bases. The CDR3 contains 16 residues. This CDR3 reads CASSQDPASRVNEQFF. CDR3 DNA sequence: TGCGCCAGCAGCCAAGATCCCGCTAGTCGAGTCAATGAGCAGTTCTTC.

The rearrangement joins TRBV24-1 to TRBJ2-3; the D is unclear. Germline V gene lookup returns CDR1 KGHDR and CDR2 SFDVKD. CDR3 size: 16 residues. V lost 4 bases and J 0 bases, leaving 13 bases between the germline ends. CDR3 nucleotides: TGTGCCACCAGTGAACAAGAAGAAACTAGCACAGATACGCAGTATTTT. Translated: CATSEQEETSTDTQYF.

This chain uses TRBV6-2 or TRBV6-3 with TRBJ2-7; tentatively, D is TRBD2 (6 bases). The CDR3 is 13 residues long. The germline gives CDR1 MNHEY, CDR2 SVGEGT. Trimming removed 5 bases at V and 3 bases at J, with 11 bases between. CDR3: CASSRWDFYEQYF. The DNA of the CDR3 is TGTGCCAGCAGTAGATGGGACTTCTACGAGCAGTACTTC.

There are a few counts of this clonotype. This sequence joins TRBV29-1 and TRBJ2-7, with D tentatively TRBD1 (8 bases). The germline V gene has CDR1 SQVTM and CDR2 ANQGSEA. This CDR3 is 13 amino acids long. V was trimmed by 6 bases and J by 2 bases, leaving 14 bases between them. The CDR3: CSVQGGVAYEQYF. CDR3 coding DNA: TGCAGCGTACAGGGGGGGGTCGCCTACGAGCAGTACTTC.

This clonotype was observed a few times. This sequence joins TRBV20-1 and TRBJ2-5; TRBD2 matches at 8 bases. The CDR3 is made up of 14 amino acids. Germline loops: CDR1 DFQATT, CDR2 SNEGSKA (reference sequence). V lost 3 bases to trimming and J lost 4 bases; unmatched junction nucleotides: 7. The CDR3 sequence is CSASGRVSLETQYF. The CDR3 DNA reads TGCAGTGCTAGCGGGAGGGTTTCATTAGAGACCCAGTACTTC.

There are many counts of this clonotype. V usage is TRBV7-9 and J usage is TRBJ1-3, with D unresolved. CDR1 is SEHNR, CDR2 FQNEAQ, per germline (reference sequence). Trimming shortened V by 3 bases and J by 0 bases, and 9 bases separated the two germline ends. CDR3 length: 15 residues. CDR3 nucleotide sequence: TGTGCCAGCAGCTTCCGTACGAGCTCTGGAAACACCATATATTTT. It codes for CASSFRTSSGNTIYF.